There are many counts of the clone carrying this T cell receptor beta chain. This specimen comes from a study of T-cell reconstitution after alpha-beta-depleted transplantation in children. With 1 base clipped from V and 8 bases from J, the junction kept 8 bases outside the gene matches. Germline V lookup: CDR1 LGHNA, CDR2 YSLEER. There are 16 residues in the CDR3. It was with unique molecular identifiers that the TCRbeta library was prepared. Via MiXCR, TCRdb re-called the PCR reads, giving one row per CDR3 protein. The sample lists nearly 250,000 distinct CDR3 sequences; around 7.5% were seen once. Sequencing used PBMCs, mostly from graft donor cells, obtained 180 days after TCRalphabeta/CD19-depleted stem cell transplant. The chain couples TRBV4-3 to TRBJ2-1, with 10 bases identical to TRBD2. This clonotype was sampled from a male patient aged 5 to 17 who had a stem cell transplant for acute lymphoblastic leukemia, so the T cells may come from the graft donor. CDR3 in DNA: TGCGCCAGCAGCCAAGCCTCAGCGGGGGGGCACCATGAGCAGTTCTTC. Its protein is CASSQASAGGHHEQFF.